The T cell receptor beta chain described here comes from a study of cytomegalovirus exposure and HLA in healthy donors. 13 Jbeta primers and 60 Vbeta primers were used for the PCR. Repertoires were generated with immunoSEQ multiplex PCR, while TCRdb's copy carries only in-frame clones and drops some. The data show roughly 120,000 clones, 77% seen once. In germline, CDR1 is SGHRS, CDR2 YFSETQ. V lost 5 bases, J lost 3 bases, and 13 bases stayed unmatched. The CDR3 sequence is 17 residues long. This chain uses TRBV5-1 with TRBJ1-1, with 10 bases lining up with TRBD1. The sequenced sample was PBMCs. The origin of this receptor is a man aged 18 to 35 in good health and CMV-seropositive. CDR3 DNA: TGCGCCAGCAGTTTCAACCCACCGGGACAGGGGTACACTGAAGCTTTCTTT. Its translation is CASSFNPPGQGYTEAFF.